One sample yielded the 27 T cell receptor beta chains listed below, sequenced in a study of glioma-infiltrating T cells listed by TCRdb under 2016. The listed sequencing device is Illumina MiSeq. The iRepertoire nested amplicon-rescue multiplex PCR (arm-PCR) platform was used to amplify TCR alpha and beta CDR3 regions from RNA. The public reads were run again by TCRdb, first through fastp at Q25 and then through MiXCR, and only productive beta chains were kept. Records with the same CDR3 protein are collapsed into one entry carrying the most frequent genes and DNA. The sample table contains more than 300,000 distinct CDR3 sequences; only one count was recorded for roughly two fifths of them. The top ten constitute around 13% of the sample. The sample taken for sequencing was glioma tissue, nonneoplastic brain tissue, or PBMCs (not recorded which). Source of these receptors: a human donor with low-grade glioma or glioblastoma, undergoing nonglioma brain surgery, or in good health (not recorded which).

This clonotype appeared many times. The chain employs TRBV6-6 and TRBJ2-3; TRBD2 matches 11 bases. The V and J ends lost 6 bases and 5 bases, in that order; junction bases with no gene match: 10. The CDR3 has 16 residues. The germline gives CDR1 MNHNY, CDR2 SVGAGI (reference sequence). Here the CDR3 DNA reads TGTGCCAGCAGACAGGGACTAGCGGCTTCACGAGATACGCAGTATTTT. It yields the protein CASRQGLAASRDTQYF.

V gene TRBV18 combines with J gene TRBJ1-2; D might be TRBD1 (5 bases). V was trimmed by 0 bases and J by 7 bases, leaving 18 bases between them. Germline V gene sequence: CDR1 KGHSH, CDR2 LQKENI. CDR3 length: 16 amino acids. This CDR3 is CASSPPVVQGLSGYTF. The CDR3 DNA is TGTGCCAGCTCACCACCGGTTGTGCAGGGACTCAGTGGCTACACCTTC.

This clonotype was recorded at least ten times. This chain connects TRBV27 to TRBJ2-2; D is undetermined. V was shortened by 6 bases and J by 2 bases, with 7 bases between the two germline ends. The germline V gene encodes CDR1 MNHEY and CDR2 SMNVEV (reference sequence). The CDR3 runs to 13 residues. The CDR3 spells CASRGSNTGELFF. CDR3 coding DNA: TGTGCCAGCAGAGGCAGCAACACCGGGGAGCTGTTTTTT.

J is TRBJ2-6 and V is TRBV6-2 or TRBV6-3; D gene ambiguous. V lost 5 bases and J lost 0, with 5 bases in between. The CDR3 extends over 14 amino acids. CDR1 is MNHEY and CDR2 is SVGEGT in the germline V gene. Here the CDR3 DNA reads TGTGCCAGCAGTCAGAGCTCTGGGGCCAACGTCCTGACTTTC. This sequence encodes CASSQSSGANVLTF.

In regard to this clonotype: A clone one base away is much larger, so this may be a read error. Likely a read error: the CDR3 ends without its conserved phenylalanine or tryptophan. The DNA is omitted, as the CDR3 cannot be located on it reliably, and the CDR3 follows TCRdb's listing. The chain joins TRBV6-5 to TRBJ2-1; no check of the table's D call, TRBD1, against the DNA was made. Both ends counted, the CDR3 spans 12 residues. Germline assignment: CDR1 MNHEY and CDR2 SVGAGI. The CDR3 protein is CASSENRGFEFL.

This clonotype was seen at least ten times. The chain employs TRBV28 and TRBJ2-1; D not resolved. Per the germline V gene, CDR1 is MDHEN and CDR2 is SYDVKM. This CDR3 spans 14 amino acids. V dropped 3 bases and J dropped 1 base, with 7 bases sitting between them. Here the CDR3 reads CASSFGSSYNEQFF. In DNA form, the CDR3 reads TGTGCCAGCAGTTTTGGGTCTTCCTACAATGAGCAGTTCTTC.

The rearrangement joins TRBV11-2 to TRBJ2-2; D is perhaps TRBD2 (6 bases). Per the germline V gene, CDR1 is SGHAT and CDR2 is FQNNGV. This CDR3 is 14 amino acids long. V was clipped by 3 bases and J by 7 bases, with 12 bases between them. The CDR3 loop is CASSFGGKNGELFF. In nucleotides, the CDR3 is TGTGCCAGCAGCTTTGGCGGGAAGAACGGGGAGCTGTTTTTT.

This clonotype appeared a few times. The V gene is TRBV9, the J gene TRBJ2-7; D gene unclear. The germline V gene encodes CDR1 SGDLS and CDR2 YYNGEE. The CDR3 is made up of 14 amino acids. The V end was cut by 4 bases, the J end by 4 bases, with 15 bases between. The CDR3 spells CASSPPVNPYEQYF. The CDR3 nucleotides are TGTGCCAGCAGCCCCCCGGTGAATCCATACGAGCAGTACTTC.

The genes are TRBV20-1 and TRBJ1-3; D ambiguous. CDR3 length: 14 residues. Between the trimmed V and J ends, which lost 1 base and 1 base, there was a span of 8 bases. Germline CDR1 DFQATT, CDR2 SNEGSKA (reference sequence). The CDR3, as DNA: TGCAGTGCTAGAGTCGTTTCGTCTGGAAACACCATATATTTT. Translated, it gives CSARVVSSGNTIYF.

This clonotype was counted many times. The gene calls are TRBV20-1 and TRBJ2-7; D possibly uses TRBD1 or TRBD2 (5 bases each). Germline CDR1 and CDR2: DFQATT and SNEGSKA (reference sequence). V was pared by 6 bases and J by 7 bases, with 19 bases between. The CDR3 is 13 amino acids. DNA for the CDR3: TGCAGTGCCGCTATCTTGGGACCGGGGGAGCAGTACTTC. Its protein product is CSAAILGPGEQYF.

This clonotype was found a few times. The rearrangement uses TRBV19 and TRBJ1-1; D gene ambiguous. With 4 bases removed from V and 3 bases from J, the gap between germline ends came to 9 bases. The germline V gene encodes CDR1 LNHDA and CDR2 SQIVND (reference sequence). There are 13 residues in the CDR3. The CDR3 bases are TGTGCCAGTAGTACCATGTTTGACACTGAAGCTTTCTTT. This codes for CASSTMFDTEAFF.

Many counts were recorded for this clonotype. The chain has TRBV20-1 and TRBJ1-2, with 8 bases lining up with TRBD1. The CDR3 runs 14 residues. V dropped 5 bases and J dropped 8; count of bases not matched to a gene: 13. The V gene's germline CDR1 is DFQATT and CDR2 SNEGSKA (reference sequence). The CDR3 sequence: CSARGQGPWYGYTF. The CDR3 bases are TGCAGTGCTCGAGGACAGGGACCTTGGTACGGCTACACCTTC.

The J gene is TRBJ1-5, the V gene TRBV20-1, with TRBD1 matching 12 bases. Germline V gene lookup returns CDR1 DFQATT and CDR2 SNEGSKA (reference sequence). CDR3 size: 15 residues. The V and J ends lost 6 bases and 7 bases, in that order; junction bases with no gene match: 10. CDR3 residues: CSARGTGGSGQPQHF. The CDR3 region has the DNA TGCAGTGCCCGAGGGACAGGGGGCTCAGGACAGCCCCAGCATTTT.

This clonotype has a handful of counts. This sequence joins TRBV14 and TRBJ2-1; D is undetermined. The V end was cut by 4 bases, the J end by 7 bases, with 17 bases between. Germline values: CDR1 SGHDN, CDR2 FVKESK. The CDR3 extends over 15 amino acids. CDR3 protein: CASSRRVGSLNEQFF. CDR3 nucleotides: TGTGCCAGCAGCCGAAGAGTTGGTAGCTTGAATGAGCAGTTCTTC. Combining the CDR3 with reference TRBV14 and TRBJ2-1 gives the whole variable domain EAGVTQFPSHSVIEKGQTVTLRCDPISGHDNLYWYRRVMGKEIKFLLHFVKESKQDESGMPNNRFLAERTGGTYSTLKVQPAELEDSGVYFCASSRRVGSLNEQFFGPGTRLTVL.

In this sample, this clonotype turned up a few times. The chain is built from TRBV29-1 and TRBJ2-3; D gene uncertain. This CDR3 contains 13 residues. V was clipped by 4 bases and J by 0 bases, with 8 bases between them. The germline V gene encodes CDR1 SQVTM and CDR2 ANQGSEA. The CDR3 DNA sequence: TGCAGCGTTGGTCTTCCTAGCACAGATACGCAGTATTTT. This translates into CSVGLPSTDTQYF.

Regarding this clonotype: One end of the junction does not line up with germline, which may come from a read error. The rearrangement joins TRBV7-2 to TRBJ2-3, with a weak D call TRBD2 (5 bases). CDR3 size: 11 residues. Germline loops: CDR1 SGHTA, CDR2 FQGNSA. CDR3 in DNA: TGTGCCAGCAGCTCACGGGGTATAGAGAGTTTT. Protein: CASSSRGIESF. Using reference TRBV7-2 and TRBJ2-3 for the parts outside the CDR3, the full variable domain is GAGVSQSPSNKVTEKGKDVELRCDPISGHTALYWYRQSLGQGLEFLIYFQGNSAPDKSGLPSDRFSAERTGGSVSTLTIQRTQQEDSAVYLCASSSRGIESFGPGTRLTVL.

A word on this clonotype: Sequence at one end of the junction differs from germline and may be a read error. The chain has TRBV28 and TRBJ2-7, with 8 bases identical to TRBD1. Germline loops: CDR1 MDHEN, CDR2 SYDVKM. The length of the CDR3 is 17 residues. CDR3 residues: CASSSITGTGFSYGQYF. In DNA, the CDR3 is TGTGCCAGCAGTTCCATTACCGGGACAGGATTCTCCTACGGGCAGTACTTC.

This clonotype turned up a few times. The CDR3 does not close with the conserved phenylalanine or tryptophan, likely indicating a read error. The chain has TRBV6-1 and TRBJ1-3; D possibly corresponds to TRBD1 (6 bases). Germline lookup yields CDR1 MNHNS and CDR2 SASEGT. The V and J ends lost 3 bases and 0 bases respectively, with 9 bases between them. This CDR3 region has 15 residues. The CDR3 loop reads CASSDTGFSGNTIYL. CDR3 DNA: TGTGCCAGCAGTGATACAGGGTTCTCTGGAAACACCATATATCTT.

This chain connects TRBV7-2 to TRBJ2-7; D remains unclear. In germline, CDR1 is SGHTA, CDR2 FQGNSA. The CDR3 loop spans 13 amino acids. V was trimmed by 4 bases and J by 4 bases, leaving 11 bases between them. Here the CDR3 reads CASSSFGHYEQYF. For the CDR3, the DNA is TGTGCCAGCAGCTCTTTCGGTCATTACGAGCAGTACTTC.

This clonotype showed up just a few times. The chain carries TRBV5-1 and TRBJ1-2; D not resolved. CDR3 size: 13 residues. Germline V gives CDR1 SGHRS, CDR2 YFSETQ. V gave up 0 bases and J gave up 7 bases, with 10 bases separating them. In DNA, the CDR3 is TGCGCCAGCAGCTTGGCCGCCGTAGTTGGCTACACCTTC. As protein: CASSLAAVVGYTF.

In this sample, this clonotype turned up a few times. This chain uses TRBV6-6 with TRBJ1-3; D not resolved. V was pared by 10 bases and J by 0 bases, with 13 bases between. Per germline, CDR1 MNHNY and CDR2 SVGAGI (reference sequence). The CDR3 has 14 amino acids. The CDR3: CAINSVSSGNTIYF. In DNA, the CDR3 is TGTGCCATCAATTCAGTGTCCTCTGGAAACACCATATATTTT.

This clonotype was found a few times. The gene calls are TRBV7-6 and TRBJ1-5; the match to TRBD1 covers 8 bases. The CDR3 is made up of 15 amino acids. The V gene end was trimmed by 5 bases and the J gene end by 3 bases; junction bases not matched to a gene: 6. Germline V gene data show CDR1 as SGHVS and CDR2 as FNYEAQ. The CDR3 DNA sequence: TGTGCCAGCAGCCCTGGGACAGGTCCCAATCAGCCCCAGCATTTT. Encoded protein: CASSPGTGPNQPQHF.

This clonotype came up many times. The chain couples TRBV27 to TRBJ2-5, with TRBD2 identical over 7 bases. V lost 6 bases and J lost 2; bases outside the gene matches: 6. The CDR3 totals 14 residues. Germline assignment: CDR1 MNHEY and CDR2 SMNVEV (reference sequence). The CDR3 DNA reads TGTGCCAGCAGCCCGGGACTAAATCAAGAGACCCAGTACTTC. This sequence encodes CASSPGLNQETQYF.

This clonotype was observed a handful of times. The rearrangement uses TRBV6-5 and TRBJ2-5, with 12 nucleotides matching TRBD2. Germline CDR1 reads MNHEY; CDR2 reads SVGAGI. J lost 5 bases, V lost 6 bases, and 10 bases had no gene match. The CDR3 sequence is 16 residues long. This CDR3 reads CASRPGTSGLTETQYF. CDR3 coding DNA: TGTGCCAGCAGACCAGGGACTAGCGGGCTTACGGAGACCCAGTACTTC.

This clonotype was seen more than once but under ten times. The chain carries TRBV7-3 and TRBJ2-1; either TRBD1 or TRBD2 may supply D (6 bases each). Deletions cut 5 bases from V and 4 bases from J, with 18 bases between. This CDR3 has 16 residues. Germline-derived CDR1 and CDR2 are SGHTA and FQGTGA. Written as DNA, the CDR3 is TGTGCCAGCAGCGATTCTAGGGGGACTCTTTACAATGAGCAGTTCTTC. Translating it yields CASSDSRGTLYNEQFF. Drawing the rest from reference TRBV7-3 and TRBJ2-1, the complete variable domain is GAGVSQTPSNKVTEKGKYVELRCDPISGHTALYWYRQSLGQGPEFLIYFQGTGAADDSGLPNDRFFAVRPEGSVSTLKIQRTERGDSAVYLCASSDSRGTLYNEQFFGPGTRLTVL.

This sequence joins TRBV4-2 and TRBJ2-1; D call uncertain. The V end lost 2 bases, the J end lost 7 bases, and 6 bases lay between the germline ends. The CDR3 contains 12 residues. The germline V gene encodes CDR1 LGHNA and CDR2 YNFKEQ. The CDR3 is CASSQMPNEQFF. In nucleotides, the CDR3 is TGTGCCAGCAGCCAAATGCCTAATGAGCAGTTCTTC.

This clonotype appeared many times. The chain recombines TRBV28 with TRBJ1-1; D is uncertain. Per germline, CDR1 MDHEN and CDR2 SYDVKM. This CDR3 is built from 14 residues. Trimming took off 3 bases at V and 4 bases at J, with 12 bases between the two ends. The CDR3 region has the DNA TGTGCCAGCAGTTTGAGCCCTAGGGTCACTGAAGCTTTCTTT. The encoded protein is CASSLSPRVTEAFF.